The rows below give T cell receptor beta chains drawn from one sample of a study of T cell responses to AZD1222 COVID-19 vaccine. The method was immunoSEQ multiplex PCR; TCRdb's version includes in-frame clones alone and lacks a portion of them. The table records almost 55,000 clones, roughly 80% of them present only once. The material sequenced was peripheral blood, taken on day 0 of AZD1222 vaccination. The receptor source for this set is an adult in good health. Both conserved end residues are part of each CDR3. Fields, in order: CDR3 protein, CDR3 DNA, clone size, CDR3 length, D gene, J gene, V gene. A D gene is named only where the DNA matches it firmly. Clone size is stated in some rows and not others, as once, few, many or a class when expanded.

CDR3aa: CASSRRASINNEQFF
CDR3nt: TGTGCCAGCAGTCGACGAGCTAGCATCAACAATGAGCAGTTCTTC
abundance: .
len: 15
d_gene: .
j_gene: TRBJ2-1
v_gene: TRBV6-5

CDR3aa: CASSQDGTIQETQYF
CDR3nt: TGCGCCAGCAGCCAAGATGGGACTATCCAAGAGACCCAGTACTTC
abundance: .
len: 15
d_gene: TRBD2
j_gene: TRBJ2-5
v_gene: TRBV4-1

CDR3aa: CASSPYQRPYEQYF
CDR3nt: TGTGCCAGCAGCCCGTACCAGAGACCCTACGAGCAGTACTTC
abundance: .
len: 14
d_gene: .
j_gene: TRBJ2-7
v_gene: TRBV11-3

CDR3aa: CASSILVREYNEQFF
CDR3nt: TGTGCCAGTAGTATCTTGGTCAGGGAATACAATGAGCAGTTCTTC
abundance: .
len: 15
d_gene: .
j_gene: TRBJ2-1
v_gene: TRBV19

CDR3aa: CASRLQGYEKLFF
CDR3nt: TGTGCCAGCAGACTACAGGGATATGAAAAACTGTTTTTT
abundance: once
len: 13
d_gene: .
j_gene: TRBJ1-4
v_gene: TRBV6-5

CDR3aa: CASSLWGIGGGNQPQHF
CDR3nt: TGTGCCAGCAGTTTATGGGGCATCGGGGGGGGCAATCAGCCCCAGCATTTT
abundance: .
len: 17
d_gene: .
j_gene: TRBJ1-5
v_gene: TRBV28

CDR3aa: CSVGGITGKQYF
CDR3nt: TGCAGCGTTGGAGGGATCACCGGTAAGCAGTACTTC
abundance: .
len: 12
d_gene: .
j_gene: TRBJ2-7
v_gene: TRBV29-1

CDR3aa: CASSPQGSRAQHF
CDR3nt: TGTGCCAGCAGCCCACAGGGGTCCCGAGCCCAGCATTTT
abundance: few
len: 13
d_gene: TRBD1
j_gene: TRBJ1-5
v_gene: TRBV7-2

CDR3aa: CASKGPSGSNIQYF
CDR3nt: TGTGCCAGCAAAGGTCCGAGCGGGAGCAACATTCAGTACTTC
abundance: .
len: 14
d_gene: TRBD2
j_gene: TRBJ2-4
v_gene: TRBV6-5

CDR3aa: CASRPWTGGNSPLHF
CDR3nt: TGTGCCAGCCGACCCTGGACAGGGGGAAATTCACCCCTCCACTTT
abundance: .
len: 15
d_gene: TRBD1
j_gene: TRBJ1-6
v_gene: TRBV27

CDR3aa: CASSQVGQPNIQYF
CDR3nt: TGCGCCAGCAGCCAAGTTGGTCAGCCAAACATTCAGTACTTC
abundance: .
len: 14
d_gene: .
j_gene: TRBJ2-4
v_gene: TRBV4-1

CDR3aa: CASLGSGELFF
CDR3nt: TGTGCCAGTTTAGGGTCCGGGGAGCTGTTTTTT
abundance: .
len: 11
d_gene: .
j_gene: TRBJ2-2
v_gene: TRBV19

CDR3aa: CASSLNTGELFF
CDR3nt: TGTGCCAGCAGCCTAAATACCGGGGAGCTGTTTTTT
abundance: .
len: 12
d_gene: .
j_gene: TRBJ2-2
v_gene: TRBV6-1

CDR3aa: CASSQDRGRSIGELFF
CDR3nt: TGTGCCAGCTCGCAAGACAGGGGGCGGTCGATCGGGGAGCTGTTTTTT
abundance: .
len: 16
d_gene: TRBD1
j_gene: TRBJ2-2
v_gene: TRBV18